A single sample is the source of the 8 T cell receptor beta chains below, sequenced in a study of blood T cell repertoires in COVID-19. The table came from immunoSEQ multiplex PCR; TCRdb's copy has only in-frame clones and leaves some out. The sample includes about 360,000 clones, around 80% of them seen just once. The sample was peripheral blood. These TCRs come from a man aged 25-45 years with active or convalescent COVID-19.

This sequence joins TRBV24-1 and TRBJ2-3; 11 bases agree with TRBD1. Per germline, CDR1 KGHDR and CDR2 SFDVKD. After removal of 4 bases from V and 3 bases from J, the junction contained 5 bases not matched to a gene. This CDR3 region has 16 residues. Here the CDR3 reads CATSDRGQGGTDTQYF. CDR3 in DNA: TGTGCCACCAGTGACCGGGGACAGGGGGGGACAGATACGCAGTATTTT.

The chain recombines TRBV5-1 with TRBJ1-4, with a weak D call TRBD1 (6 bases). The CDR3 has 15 amino acids. CDR1 and CDR2 from the germline V gene are SGHRS and YFSETQ. V lost 4 bases and J 3 bases, leaving 13 bases between the germline ends. Here the CDR3 reads CASSEMGAPNEKLFF. CDR3 coding DNA: TGCGCCAGCAGCGAAATGGGGGCTCCTAATGAAAAACTGTTTTTT.

This chain uses TRBV6-5 with TRBJ1-2, with 7 bases aligning to TRBD1. The CDR3 contains 12 residues. The germline gives CDR1 MNHEY, CDR2 SVGAGI. J gave up 6 bases and V 5 bases, and 3 bases lay outside the gene matches. For the CDR3, the DNA is TGTGCCAGCAGTAACGACAGGGATGGCTACACCTTC. Its protein is CASSNDRDGYTF.

The CDR3 loop reads CASLQGPGYYGYTF. DNA for the CDR3: TGTGCCAGCTTACAGGGACCGGGATACTATGGCTACACCTTC. This chain uses TRBV18 with TRBJ1-2, with D possibly TRBD1 on 6 matching bases. This CDR3 is built from 14 residues. Germline CDR1 reads KGHSH; CDR2 reads LQKENI. Trimming stripped 7 bases from V and 3 bases from J, with 15 bases between.

V and J are TRBV3-1 (or the pseudogene TRBV3-2) and TRBJ2-5, with 9 bases lining up with TRBD1. From germline, CDR1 is LGHDT and CDR2 YNNKEL (reference sequence). J gave up 5 bases and V 5 bases, and 6 bases lay outside the gene matches. This CDR3 comprises 14 residues. The CDR3 sequence is CASSKGQGGETQYF. The CDR3 DNA reads TGTGCCAGCAGCAAGGGACAGGGTGGCGAGACCCAGTACTTC.

This sequence joins TRBV10-3 and TRBJ2-2; TRBD2 might be the D (5 bases). V was pared by 5 bases and J by 5 bases, with 9 bases between. The CDR3 consists of 13 residues. CDR1 ENHRY and CDR2 SYGVKD come from the germline V gene. In nucleotides, the CDR3 is TGTGCCATCAGTATAGGCGGGACCGGGGAGCTGTTTTTT. It encodes CAISIGGTGELFF.

The chain carries TRBV29-1 and TRBJ1-1, with TRBD1 as a possible D gene (5 bases). Germline CDR1 and CDR2: SQVTM and ANQGSEA. Deletions cut 7 bases from V and 4 bases from J, with 13 bases between. This CDR3 has 12 residues. CDR3 amino acids: CSGSQGGTEAFF. CDR3 DNA sequence: TGCAGCGGCAGCCAGGGAGGCACTGAAGCTTTCTTT.

The V and J genes are TRBV25-1 and TRBJ1-1; a possible D gene is TRBD1 (6 bases). CDR3 length equals 14 residues. Between the trimmed V and J ends, which lost 7 bases and 1 base, there was a span of 13 bases. The germline gives CDR1 MGHDK, CDR2 SYGVNS. Written as DNA, the CDR3 is TGTGCCAGCACCACGGGACATTCGAACACTGAAGCTTTCTTT. Translation gives CASTTGHSNTEAFF. Variable domain in full (rest from reference TRBV25-1 and TRBJ1-1): EADIYQTPRYLVIGTGKKITLECSQTMGHDKMYWYQQDPGMELHLIHYSYGVNSTEKGDLSSESTVSRIRTEHFPLTLESARPSHTSQYLCASTTGHSNTEAFFGQGTRLTVV.